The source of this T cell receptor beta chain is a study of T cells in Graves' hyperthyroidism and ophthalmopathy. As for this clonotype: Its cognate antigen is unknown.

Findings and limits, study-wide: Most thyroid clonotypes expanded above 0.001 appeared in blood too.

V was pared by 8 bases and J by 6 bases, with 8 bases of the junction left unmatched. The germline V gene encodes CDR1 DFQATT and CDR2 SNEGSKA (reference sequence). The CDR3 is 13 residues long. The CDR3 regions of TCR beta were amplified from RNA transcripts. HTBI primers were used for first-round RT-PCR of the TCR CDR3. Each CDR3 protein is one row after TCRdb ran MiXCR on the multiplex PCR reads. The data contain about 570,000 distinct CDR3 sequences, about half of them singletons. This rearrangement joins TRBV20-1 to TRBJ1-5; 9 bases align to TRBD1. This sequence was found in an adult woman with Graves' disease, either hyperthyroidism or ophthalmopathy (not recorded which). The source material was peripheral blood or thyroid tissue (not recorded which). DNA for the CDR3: TGCAGTTCACCGGGACAGGGACTTCAGCCCCAGCATTTT. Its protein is CSSPGQGLQPQHF.